The 30 T cell receptor beta chains reported below all come from one sample, sequenced in a study of cytomegalovirus exposure and HLA in healthy donors. PCR primers comprised 60 Vbeta and 13 Jbeta primers. Using immunoSEQ multiplex PCR, the repertoire was profiled, and TCRdb retains in-frame clones only, with some absent. The data hold 85,000 to 95,000 clones, with 7.5% to 8.5% observed a single time. Sequenced material: PBMCs. The receptors stem from a man between 45 and 60 years old in good health and CMV-seronegative.

The chain employs TRBV19 and TRBJ2-5, with 12 bases identical to TRBD2. J lost 4 bases, V lost 5 bases, and 5 bases had no gene match. The CDR3 has 15 residues. Germline V gene lookup returns CDR1 LNHDA and CDR2 SQIVND (reference sequence). CDR3 residues: CASSRTSGKGETQYF. CDR3 nucleotides: TGTGCCAGTAGTCGGACTAGCGGGAAGGGAGAGACCCAGTACTTC.

V is TRBV4-1 and J is TRBJ1-6; 9 positions agree with TRBD1. The CDR3 extends over 14 amino acids. Germline V gene sequence: CDR1 MGHRA, CDR2 YSYEKL. With 3 bases clipped from V and 11 bases from J, the junction kept 5 bases outside the gene matches. DNA of the CDR3: TGCGCCAGCAGCCAGGGACAGGGTTTAACACCCCTCCACTTT. Its translation: CASSQGQGLTPLHF.

The chain joins TRBV5-4 to TRBJ2-5, with 10 bases that match TRBD1. Gene TRBJ2-7 matches the end of the DNA better, so the J call may be wrong. This CDR3 contains 15 residues. The germline gives CDR1 SGHNT, CDR2 YYREEE (reference sequence). The CDR3, as DNA: TGTGCCAGCAGCTTGCGGACAGGGGGTACCTACGAGCAGTACTTC. Its translation is CASSLRTGGTYEQYF.

The V and J genes are TRBV15 and TRBJ2-6, with D possibly being TRBD2 (7 bases). Trimming stripped 1 base from V and 2 bases from J, with 9 bases between. Germline-derived CDR1 and CDR2 are LNHNV and YYDKDF (reference sequence). The CDR3 extends over 16 amino acids. In nucleotides, the CDR3 is TGTGCCACCAGCAGAGGGGGGGGCGCTGGGGCCAACGTCCTGACTTTC. Its translation is CATSRGGGAGANVLTF.

The chain is built from TRBV28 and TRBJ1-5, with 7 bases fitting TRBD1. Trimming cost V 6 bases and J 4 bases; bases outside gene matches: 9. CDR3 length: 15 residues. The V gene's germline CDR1 is MDHEN and CDR2 SYDVKM. The CDR3 DNA sequence: TGTGCCAGCAGCCCCCCGGGACAGATTAATCAGCCCCAGCATTTT. Translated: CASSPPGQINQPQHF.

The CDR3: CASSPRREEDTQYF. The DNA of the CDR3 is TGTGCCAGCAGCCCCCGGCGGGAAGAAGATACGCAGTATTTT. The rearrangement links TRBV13 to TRBJ2-3; perhaps TRBD2 as D (6 bases). The V end was cut by 5 bases, the J end by 5 bases, with 14 bases between. The germline V gene has CDR1 PRHDT and CDR2 FYEKMQ (reference sequence). The CDR3 loop spans 14 amino acids.

This chain connects TRBV4-3 to TRBJ2-1; 7 bases match TRBD2. Per the germline V gene, CDR1 is LGHNA and CDR2 is YSLEER. This CDR3 has 17 amino acids. Trimming took 4 bases from V and 5 from J; bases not matched to a gene: 14. The CDR3 loop reads CASSLGPMAGVNNEQFF. CDR3 bases: TGCGCCAGCAGCCTGGGGCCAATGGCGGGAGTAAACAATGAGCAGTTCTTC.

A few counts support this clone. A read error may produce the germline difference seen at one junction end. The chain couples TRBV4-2 to TRBJ1-5; 7 bases are a match to TRBD1. This CDR3 is built from 15 residues. Germline V gene lookup returns CDR1 LGHNA and CDR2 YNFKEQ. Here the CDR3 reads CASRQGQNSNQPQHF. CDR3 DNA sequence: TGTGCCAGCCGCCAGGGACAGAATTCCAATCAGCCCCAGCATTTT.

This clone came up a few times. The chain links TRBV9 to TRBJ2-2; no reliable D call. In germline, CDR1 is SGDLS, CDR2 YYNGEE. The CDR3 sequence is 13 residues long. Trimming took off 6 bases at V and 1 base at J, with 7 bases between the two ends. The CDR3 DNA is TGTGCCAGCAACCGACAGAACACCGGGGAGCTGTTTTTT. Protein: CASNRQNTGELFF.

This clone was observed a handful of times. The chain employs TRBV12-2 and TRBJ1-2; the table's D call of TRBD1 was not tested on the DNA. TRBV12-2 is a pseudogene locus. This CDR3 spans 19 amino acids. CDR3 sequence: CASRLVPIGGDPTNYGYTF. In DNA, the CDR3 is TGTGCAAGTCGCTTAGTACCGATAGGGGGTGATCCTACTAACTATGGCTACACCTTC.

The J gene is TRBJ1-1, the V gene TRBV5-1; 8 nucleotides agree with TRBD1. Germline assignment: CDR1 SGHRS and CDR2 YFSETQ. The trim removed 3 bases at V and 1 base at J, leaving 8 bases unmatched. The CDR3 length is 16 residues. For the CDR3, the DNA is TGCGCCAGCAGCTCATACGGGACAGGAGGGAACACTGAAGCTTTCTTT. Translated: CASSSYGTGGNTEAFF.

This clone was recorded a few times. The V call is TRBV18, the J call TRBJ2-5; tentative D call: TRBD1 (6 bases). Trimming removed 2 bases from V and 5 bases from J, with 15 bases in between. Germline CDR1 and CDR2: KGHSH and LQKENI. The CDR3 is made up of 15 amino acids. CDR3 amino acids: CASSPVRGGEETQYF. The CDR3 DNA follows: TGTGCCAGCTCACCAGTGAGAGGGGGAGAGGAGACCCAGTACTTC.

This clone was observed a handful of times. The chain links TRBV4-1 to TRBJ2-7, with a possible D match to TRBD1 (5 bases). Germline CDR1 reads MGHRA; CDR2 reads YSYEKL. This CDR3 has 15 amino acids. V gave up 0 bases and J gave up 7 bases, with 16 bases separating them. CDR3 residues: CASSQDLGPVWEQYF. CDR3 nucleotides: TGCGCCAGCAGCCAAGATCTGGGGCCAGTCTGGGAGCAGTACTTC.

The table lists this clone with a few counts. The chain has TRBV28 and TRBJ1-1, with TRBD1 matching 9 bases. This CDR3 spans 15 amino acids. Germline V lookup: CDR1 MDHEN, CDR2 SYDVKM. Trimming took 5 bases from V and 4 from J; bases not matched to a gene: 8. The CDR3 nucleotides read TGTGCCAGCAGTCTCTCCCCGGGACAGGGCACTGAAGCTTTCTTT. Its translation is CASSLSPGQGTEAFF.

This clone occurred a few times. The rearrangement links TRBV30 to TRBJ2-7, with D possibly matching TRBD1 (5 bases). The V end lost 6 bases, the J end lost 3 bases, and 21 bases lay between the germline ends. The CDR3 sequence is 15 residues long. From germline, CDR1 is GTSNPN and CDR2 SVGIG (reference sequence). As DNA, the CDR3 is TGTGCCTGCGAAACGTCACAGGCGGAAGTCTACGAGCAGTACTTC. This translates into CACETSQAEVYEQYF.

The chain employs TRBV6-1 and TRBJ2-7; 11 bases fit TRBD2. Germline CDR1 reads MNHNS; CDR2 reads SASEGT. Trimming took 8 bases from V and 4 from J; bases not matched to a gene: 4. The CDR3 consists of 13 residues. The CDR3 DNA is TGTGCCAGCTTGACTAGCGGGATGTACGAGCAGTACTTC. Amino acids: CASLTSGMYEQYF.

The J gene is TRBJ1-1, the V gene TRBV19, with a tentative D call TRBD1 (5 bases). Germline V gives CDR1 LNHDA, CDR2 SQIVND (reference sequence). The CDR3 is 13 residues long. Trimming pared 2 bases from V and 3 bases from J, leaving 7 bases between. CDR3: CASSIKGDTEAFF. As DNA, the CDR3 is TGTGCCAGTAGTATAAAAGGGGACACTGAAGCTTTCTTT.

The chain uses TRBV19 and TRBJ2-7; 7 nucleotides align to TRBD1. After removal of 5 bases from V and 1 base from J, the junction contained 8 bases not matched to a gene. CDR1 is LNHDA and CDR2 is SQIVND in the germline V gene (reference sequence). This CDR3 contains 15 residues. CDR3 amino acids: CASSGQGEGSYEQYF. The CDR3 coding sequence is TGTGCCAGTAGTGGCCAGGGGGAAGGTTCCTACGAGCAGTACTTC.

This sequence joins TRBV10-3 and TRBJ1-2; TRBD1 matches at 9 bases. CDR1 is ENHRY, CDR2 SYGVKD, per germline. This CDR3 region has 14 residues. Germline trimming cut 5 bases from V and 6 bases from J; bases unmatched to any gene: 7. CDR3 loop: CAISQDRGNDGYTF. CDR3 in DNA: TGTGCCATCAGTCAAGACAGGGGGAACGATGGCTACACCTTC.

This chain uses TRBV28 with TRBJ1-5, with D possibly TRBD1 on 5 matching bases. Per germline, CDR1 MDHEN and CDR2 SYDVKM. The CDR3 is made up of 14 amino acids. V was clipped by 5 bases and J by 7 bases, with 15 bases between them. The CDR3 sequence: CASSPLDSPQPQHF. The DNA for the CDR3 is TGTGCCAGCAGTCCCCTCGACAGTCCCCAGCCCCAGCATTTT.

A few counts support this clone. V usage is TRBV28 and J usage is TRBJ1-2; no definite D call. The V end lost 3 bases, the J end lost 5 bases, and 10 bases lay between the germline ends. The CDR3 has 13 residues. Germline V gene lookup returns CDR1 MDHEN and CDR2 SYDVKM. CDR3: CASSFGGRYGYTF. CDR3 nucleotide sequence: TGTGCCAGCAGTTTTGGAGGCCGATATGGCTACACCTTC.

This sequence joins TRBV4-1 and TRBJ2-7; D not certain. Trimming took 0 bases from V and 6 from J, leaving 9 bases between them. CDR3 length: 13 amino acids. Looked up from germline, CDR1 is MGHRA and CDR2 is YSYEKL. The CDR3 here is CASSQETSSEQYF. DNA of the CDR3: TGCGCCAGCAGCCAAGAAACGAGTAGCGAGCAGTACTTC.

The chain recombines TRBV29-1 with TRBJ2-7, with 8 nucleotides matching TRBD2. The CDR3 spans 14 residues. In germline, CDR1 is SQVTM, CDR2 ANQGSEA. V lost 4 bases to trimming and J lost 4 bases; unmatched junction nucleotides: 9. The CDR3 loop reads CSVVAGTSGYEQYF. For the CDR3, the DNA is TGCAGCGTTGTCGCCGGGACTAGTGGTTACGAGCAGTACTTC.

The V and J genes are TRBV7-2 and TRBJ2-7; maybe TRBD2 (7 bases). Trimming took 6 bases from V and 4 from J, leaving 19 bases between them. Germline loops: CDR1 SGHTA, CDR2 FQGNSA. The CDR3 runs to 15 residues. The CDR3 DNA follows: TGTGCCAGCAGTGGTAGGGGGAGGGCCTTGTACGAGCAGTACTTC. It specifies CASSGRGRALYEQYF.

This clone was seen more than once but under ten times. This chain links TRBV5-4 with TRBJ2-4; 11 bases are shared with TRBD1. The CDR3 sequence is 16 residues long. J was trimmed by 3 bases and V by 4 bases; bases with no gene match: 6. Looked up from germline, CDR1 is SGHNT and CDR2 is YYREEE (reference sequence). The CDR3 spells CASSPVGTGGKNIQYF. As DNA, the CDR3 is TGTGCCAGCAGCCCCGTGGGGACAGGGGGCAAAAACATTCAGTACTTC.

As for this clone: A junction boundary mismatches the germline segment, possibly from a read error. Distinct nucleotide sequences in the sample also encode this CDR3. The chain combines TRBV25-1 with TRBJ1-5; TRBD1 aligns across 8 bases. Germline V lookup: CDR1 MGHDK, CDR2 SYGVNS. The CDR3 is 16 residues long. The CDR3 sequence is CASSDTDRGSNQPQHF. CDR3 DNA sequence: TGTGCCAGCAGTGACACCGACAGGGGTAGCAATCAGCCTCAGCATTTT.

This clone has a handful of counts. The chain recombines TRBV27 with TRBJ2-5, with 8 bases identical to TRBD1. The J call may be incorrect, as the DNA end agrees better with TRBJ2-7. Looked up from germline, CDR1 is MNHEY and CDR2 is SMNVEV (reference sequence). The CDR3 covers 14 residues. The chain's CDR3 is CASRAGQGRSEQYF. The CDR3 coding sequence is TGTGCCAGCCGGGCTGGACAGGGACGGAGCGAGCAGTACTTC.

The CDR3 here is CASSFGDRMNTEAFF. DNA for the CDR3: TGTGCCAGCAGTTTTGGGGACAGAATGAACACTGAAGCTTTCTTT. This chain links TRBV28 with TRBJ1-1, with 7 bases fitting TRBD1. The CDR3 contains 15 residues. V trimming: 3 bases; J trimming: 0 bases; junction bases outside the gene matches: 4. Per the germline V gene, CDR1 is MDHEN and CDR2 is SYDVKM. The full variable domain, in which reference TRBV28 and TRBJ1-1 provide the parts outside the CDR3, is DVKVTQSSRYLVKRTGEKVFLECVQDMDHENMFWYRQDPGLGLRLIYFSYDVKMKEKGDIPEGYSVSREKKERFSLILESASTNQTSMYLCASSFGDRMNTEAFFGQGTRLTVV.

This clone was observed a handful of times. This chain connects TRBV19 to TRBJ2-2; a possible D gene is TRBD1 (5 bases). Per the germline V gene, CDR1 is LNHDA and CDR2 is SQIVND (reference sequence). CDR3 length: 15 residues. The germline V and J ends were trimmed by 11 bases and 5 bases, with 21 bases remaining between them. CDR3 sequence reads: CAPDCQGQGTGELFF. CDR3 coding DNA: TGTGCCCCTGACTGCCAGGGCCAGGGAACCGGGGAGCTGTTTTTT. The variable domain in full, with the rest retrieved from reference TRBV19 and TRBJ2-2, is DGGITQSPKYLFRKEGQNVTLSCEQNLNHDAMYWYRQDPGQGLRLIYYSQIVNDFQKGDIAEGYSVSREKKESFPLTVTSAQKNPTAFYLCAPDCQGQGTGELFFGEGSRLTVL.

This clone was picked up a small number of times. This chain joins TRBV7-8 and TRBJ2-4; D may be TRBD1 (6 bases). The CDR3 is 16 amino acids. V was clipped by 4 bases and J by 3 bases, with 16 bases between them. The germline V gene has CDR1 SGHVS and CDR2 FQNEAQ. The CDR3 protein is CASSSKGAGDKNIQYF. CDR3 bases: TGTGCCAGCAGCTCCAAGGGAGCAGGGGACAAAAACATTCAGTACTTC. Full variable domain (outside the CDR3, taken from reference TRBV7-8 and TRBJ2-4): GAGVSQSPRYKVAKRGQDVALRCDPISGHVSLFWYQQALGQGPEFLTYFQNEAQLDKSGLPSDRFFAERPEGSVSTLKIQRTQQEDSAVYLCASSSKGAGDKNIQYFGAGTRLSVL.